This is a list of T cell receptor beta chains from one sample in a study of hypomethylating agent response in myelodysplastic syndrome. The repertoire was sequenced with immunoSEQ multiplex PCR; TCRdb's copy has only in-frame clones and lacks some. The data contain 5,000 or so clones, around 83% of them singletons. This material consisted of bone marrow, taken before or after starting hypomethylating agent treatment for myelodysplastic syndrome (not recorded which). Receptor source: a human donor with myelodysplastic syndrome. CDR3s leave out the opening cysteine and the closing phenylalanine or tryptophan.

TRBJ2-3	TRBV5-1	ASSSGTLTDTQY
TRBJ2-1	TRBV7-2	ASSLSGTVDEQF
-	TRBV7-9	ASSRGTGNYEQY
TRBJ2-6	TRBV7-6	ASSLGDGANVLT
TRBJ2-3	TRBV5-4	ASSQTSGRGDTQY
TRBJ2-7	TRBV20-1	GGEGGYEQY
TRBJ2-5	TRBV18	ASSLTSGQETQY
TRBJ2-3	TRBV6-5	ASSYGADTDTQY
TRBJ2-6	TRBV7-2	ASSLRARGGGGVLT
TRBJ1-1	TRBV2	ASSRQGQTEAF
TRBJ2-7	TRBV6-5	ASSYGGTSGTDEQY
TRBJ2-3	TRBV7-2	ASSLERQATDTQY
TRBJ2-1	TRBV19	ASTSSGRATEQF
TRBJ2-3	TRBV28	ASSREDTQY
TRBJ2-5	TRBV25-1	ASSRGGTQETQY
TRBJ2-1	TRBV6-6	ASTKGLDYNEQF
TRBJ2-3	TRBV4-2	ASSQEVGGTDTQY
TRBJ2-1	TRBV6-1	ASPLAGDEQF
TRBJ1-2	TRBV9	ASSALNRVGYT
TRBJ1-6	TRBV4-3	ASSNGQGHRLSPLH
TRBJ2-2	TRBV9	ASSVFLAGRNTGELF
TRBJ2-3	TRBV5-8	ASSGYGGVSTDTQY
TRBJ2-5	TRBV9	ASSPPESQETQY
TRBJ1-2	TRBV27	ASSSLDFHRDGYT
TRBJ2-1	TRBV7-2	ASQHTAGVKNEQF
TRBJ2-6	TRBV12-5	ASGCAGQSRANVLT
TRBJ2-5	TRBV28	ASSPARRGKETQY
TRBJ1-1	TRBV13	ASSLGPGGGTEAF
TRBJ1-4	TRBV5-1	ASSLEVGGDEKLF
TRBJ2-1	TRBV18	ASSPALTGTGSGNEQF
TRBJ2-1	TRBV19	ASSIGPGSNEQF
TRBJ1-5	TRBV19	ASSQFDQPQH
TRBJ1-1	TRBV28	ASSTGTGTEAF
TRBJ2-5	TRBV27	ASSPGLAGRGYETQY
TRBJ2-7	TRBV6-5	ASSSVRGGLYEQY
TRBJ2-7	TRBV4-3	ASSQDYWHTYEQY
TRBJ2-5	TRBV30	AWTAPVQETQY
TRBJ2-7	TRBV7-2	ASSLLPLAGANEQY
TRBJ2-3	TRBV7-2	ASSFAGPTDTQY
TRBJ2-1	TRBV7-9	ASSLAGGSVEQF
TRBJ1-2	TRBV6-5	ASRTMRVGGYT
TRBJ2-1	TRBV4-3	ASSHLDRSHEQF
TRBJ2-3	TRBV29-1	SVDNAREEADTQY
TRBJ2-3	TRBV5-4	ASSRRGGRDTQY
TRBJ2-3	TRBV28	ASSPPTGLMDTQY
TRBJ1-1	TRBV11-1	ASSLERNTEAF
TRBJ2-7	TRBV9	ASSVVSVAGGGEQY
TRBJ2-5	TRBV5-1	ASTKAWGGETQY
TRBJ2-7	TRBV5-4	ASSPPGLSYEQY
TRBJ1-5	TRBV18	ASSRSGGSQPQH
TRBJ2-3	TRBV15	ATSRRQGSVTDTQY
TRBJ1-5	TRBV6-6	ASSSGQGENQPQH
TRBJ2-5	TRBV7-2	ASSLLRQETQY
TRBJ1-5	TRBV15	ATSEGGSNQPQH
TRBJ1-5	TRBV28	ASSSPGSTGNQPQH
TRBJ2-2	TRBV19	ASSILTGGELF
TRBJ1-1	TRBV6-6	ASSPGQGNTEAF
TRBJ1-4	TRBV5-1	ASSFGDRSTNEKLF
TRBJ1-3	TRBV2	ASTGLSTGGNTIY
TRBJ1-5	TRBV7-2	ASSLGGGRLAQPQH